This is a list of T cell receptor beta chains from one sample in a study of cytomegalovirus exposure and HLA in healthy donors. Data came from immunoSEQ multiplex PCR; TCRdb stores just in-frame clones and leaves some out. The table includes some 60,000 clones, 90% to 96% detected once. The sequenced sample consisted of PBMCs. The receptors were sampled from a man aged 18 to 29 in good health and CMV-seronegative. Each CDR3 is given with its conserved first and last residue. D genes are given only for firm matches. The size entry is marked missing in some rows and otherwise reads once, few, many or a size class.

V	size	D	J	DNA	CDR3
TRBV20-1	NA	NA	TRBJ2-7	TGCAGTGCTAGAGGTAGAACCGAGCAGTACTTC	CSARGRTEQYF
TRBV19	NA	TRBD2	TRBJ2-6	TGTGCCAGTACCTCCATAGCGGGTTACGGGGCCAACGTCCTGACTTTC	CASTSIAGYGANVLTF
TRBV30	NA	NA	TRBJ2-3	TGTGCCTGGAGTTTAGGCACAGATACGCAGTATTTT	CAWSLGTDTQYF
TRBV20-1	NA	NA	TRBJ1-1	TGCAGTGGAGGGGGGAACACTGAAGCTTTCTTT	CSGGGNTEAFF
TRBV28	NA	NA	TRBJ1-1	TGTGCCAGCAGTTTAGCAGGGAACACTGAAGCTTTCTTT	CASSLAGNTEAFF
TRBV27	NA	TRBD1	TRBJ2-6	TGTGCCAGCAGTTCGACTCCCGGGACAGCCCGAGCCGGGGCCAACGTCCTGACTTTC	CASSSTPGTARAGANVLTF
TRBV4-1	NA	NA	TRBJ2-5	TGCGCCAGCAGCCAAGTGGTTGTGCTAGCGTCCCAAGAGACCCAGTACTTC	CASSQVVVLASQETQYF
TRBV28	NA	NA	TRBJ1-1	TGTGCCAGCAGACTGGGCAGGCAGAACGCTGAAGCTTTCTTT	CASRLGRQNAEAFF
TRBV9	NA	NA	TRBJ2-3	TGTGCCAGCAGCCTCCGAGGGGGGGGGCGGGCAGATACGCAGTATTTT	CASSLRGGGRADTQYF
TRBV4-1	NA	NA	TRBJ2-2	TGCGCCAGCAGCCAAGAACGGTCGAGGGCCCTAAACACCGGGGAGCTGTTTTTT	CASSQERSRALNTGELFF
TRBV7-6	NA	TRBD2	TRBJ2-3	TGTGCCAGCATCGGGCTAGCGGAGGGAGGCTCCACAGATACGCAGTATTTT	CASIGLAEGGSTDTQYF
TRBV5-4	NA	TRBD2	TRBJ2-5	TGTGCCAGCAGCTCTAGCGGGGAAAGAGAGACCCAGTACTTC	CASSSSGERETQYF
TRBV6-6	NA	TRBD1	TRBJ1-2	TGTGCCAGCACCCTAGTACAGGGGGCGCTCGGCTACACCTTC	CASTLVQGALGYTF
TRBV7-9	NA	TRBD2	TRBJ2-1	TGTGCCAGCCGATCGACTAGCGGGACTTTCTACAATGAGCAGTTCTTC	CASRSTSGTFYNEQFF
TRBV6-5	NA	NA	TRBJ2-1	TGTGCCAGCAGTTACTCGACGGGAGTCCCCTACAATGAGCAGTTCTTC	CASSYSTGVPYNEQFF
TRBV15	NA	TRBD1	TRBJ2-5	TGTGCCACCAGCAGACCACCGGGACAGGGGCTGGAGACCCAGTACTTC	CATSRPPGQGLETQYF
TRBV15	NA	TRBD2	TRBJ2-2	TGTGCCACCAGCAGAAAAAACAATAGCGGGAGTCGGGACGGGGAGCTGTTTTTT	CATSRKNNSGSRDGELFF
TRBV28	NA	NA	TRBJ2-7	TGTGCCAGCAGTTTGGGCAGGGTAAGGGACGAGCAGTACTTC	CASSLGRVRDEQYF
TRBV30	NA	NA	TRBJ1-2	TGTGCCTGGAGTACGGGACACCGTAACTATGGCTACACCTTC	CAWSTGHRNYGYTF
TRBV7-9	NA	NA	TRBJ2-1	TGTGCCAGCAGCTTAGTGTTATCGAGCAATGAGCAGTTCTTC	CASSLVLSSNEQFF
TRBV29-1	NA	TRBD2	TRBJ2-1	TGCAGCGTTCCGTTAGCGGGAGGACGGGTTGAGCAGTTCTTC	CSVPLAGGRVEQFF
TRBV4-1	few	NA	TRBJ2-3	TGCGCCAGCAGCCAAGGCCGAGGGGGCGGGGCTAGCACAGATACGCAGTATTTT	CASSQGRGGGASTDTQYF
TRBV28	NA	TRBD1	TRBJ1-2	TGTGCCAGCAGTCCCCACAGGGGGCGAGGTTTAGGCTACACCTTC	CASSPHRGRGLGYTF
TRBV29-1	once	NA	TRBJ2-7	TGCAGCGTTGAAGATAGCGGTCTCTCCTACGAGCAGTACTTC	CSVEDSGLSYEQYF
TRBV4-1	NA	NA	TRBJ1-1	TGCGCCAGCAGCCAAACCGGGACACCGAACACTGAAGCTTTCTTT	CASSQTGTPNTEAFF
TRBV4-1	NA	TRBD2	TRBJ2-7	TGCGCCAGCAGCAGCCAATTCCTAGCGGGAAACGAGCAGTACTTC	CASSSQFLAGNEQYF
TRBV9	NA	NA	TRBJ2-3	TGTGCCAGCAGCGAACTAGCAGGTGACCAAGATACGCAGTATTTT	CASSELAGDQDTQYF
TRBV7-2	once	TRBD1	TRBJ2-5	TGTGCCAGCAGCCTTAACAGGGGAGAGACCCAGTACTTC	CASSLNRGETQYF
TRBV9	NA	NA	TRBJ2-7	TGTGCCAGCAGCGGGACTTCCGCCTACGAGCAGTATTTC	CASSGTSAYEQYF
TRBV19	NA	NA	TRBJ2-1	TGTGCCAGTAGTTACTACGGAGGGGACAATGAGCAGTTCTTC	CASSYYGGDNEQFF
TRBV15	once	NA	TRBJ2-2	TGTGCCACCAGCCAGGGATCCAGGGAGCTGTTTTTT	CATSQGSRELFF
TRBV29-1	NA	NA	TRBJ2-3	TGCAGCGTTGGAGGCGCCCTCACAGATACGCAGTATTTT	CSVGGALTDTQYF
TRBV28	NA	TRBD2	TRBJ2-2	TGTGCCAGCAGTTTACGCTCCAATTGGGAGGGCGCCGGGGAGCTGTTTTTT	CASSLRSNWEGAGELFF
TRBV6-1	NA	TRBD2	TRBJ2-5	TGTGCCAGCGGAAAATTAGCGGGAGCACGGGAGACCCAGTACTTC	CASGKLAGARETQYF
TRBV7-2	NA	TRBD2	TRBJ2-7	TGTGCCAGCAGCGTGAGGGGCGGGAGGTCCTCCTACGAGCAGTACTTC	CASSVRGGRSSYEQYF
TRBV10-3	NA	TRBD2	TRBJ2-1	TGTGCCATCAGTGACCCTAGCGGGGTCAATGAGCAGTTCTTC	CAISDPSGVNEQFF
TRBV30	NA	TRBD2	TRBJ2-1	TGTGCCTGGAGTGCCGCCGGGGGGAATGAGCAGTTCTTC	CAWSAAGGNEQFF
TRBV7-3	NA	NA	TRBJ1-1	TGTGCCAGCAGCCCCTCTCCTTGTGAAGCTTTCTTT	CASSPSPCEAFF